This T cell receptor (beta chain) was documented in a study of glioma-infiltrating T cells. TCR alpha and beta CDR3 regions were amplified from RNA using iRepertoire nested multiplex PCR. For one-step reverse transcription and amplification, about 85-400 ng of tissue mRNA or PBMC total RNA was used. From the multiplex PCR reads, TCRdb called clonotypes with MiXCR, one entry per CDR3 protein. Among around 170,000 distinct CDR3 sequences, around 40% were seen once, and the ten largest hold roughly 5.2%. This clonotype has a count of ten or more. What it binds is unknown. Study-level findings and limits: Tissue and blood shared very few CDR3 sequences.

Sequencing was done on a sample of glioma tissue, nonneoplastic brain tissue, or PBMCs (not recorded which). This TCR came from a human donor with low-grade glioma or glioblastoma, undergoing nonglioma brain surgery, or in good health (not recorded which).

CDR3 DNA sequence: TGTGCCAGCAGTTATCCCGCCACCAGGGGGGATCAGCCCCAGCATTTT. Protein product: CASSYPATRGDQPQHF. The chain uses TRBV6-2 or TRBV6-3 and TRBJ1-5, with 7 nucleotides matching TRBD1. Germline values: CDR1 MNHEY, CDR2 SVGEGT. The CDR3 runs to 16 residues. V gave up 3 bases and J gave up 5 bases; unmatched junction bases: 10.